Listed below are T cell receptor beta chains from one sample, sequenced in a study of blood T cell repertoires in COVID-19. The repertoire was sequenced with immunoSEQ multiplex PCR; TCRdb's copy has only in-frame clones and lacks some. The repertoire includes approximately 90,000 clones, over 80% of them detected once, and approximately 31% sits in the top ten. Sequencing was carried out using peripheral blood. These receptors originate from an elderly woman with active or convalescent COVID-19. The CDR3 runs from the conserved cysteine through the conserved F or W. D genes are given only for firm matches. Clone size appears in some rows only: once, few, many, or a class for an expanded clone.

16 | NA | TRBD2 | TRBJ2-7 | TRBV5-1 | TGCGCCAGCAGCTTGGGGACTAGCGCCCTCTCCTACGAGCAGTACTTC | CASSLGTSALSYEQYF
18 | NA | TRBD1 | TRBJ1-5 | TRBV7-2 | TGTGCCAGCAGCCTGAACTCGGGACAGGGGGCCGTGGGTCAGCCCCAGCATTTT | CASSLNSGQGAVGQPQHF
14 | few | NA | TRBJ1-1 | TRBV7-9 | TGTGCCAGCAGCCAATCCGGGGGGAACACTGAAGCTTTCTTT | CASSQSGGNTEAFF
13 | NA | TRBD1 | TRBJ2-3 | TRBV5-1 | TGCGCCAGCAGCGAGACAGGGACAGATACGCAGTATTTT | CASSETGTDTQYF
16 | NA | TRBD2 | TRBJ2-1 | TRBV7-3 | TGTGCCAGCAGCCCCCAGGGACTAGCGGGGAGGGATGAGCAGTTCTTC | CASSPQGLAGRDEQFF
18 | NA | NA | TRBJ2-4 | TRBV21-1 | TGTGCCAGCAGCAAAGTTGGTTCCTATGGACTAAACGTCGACATTCAGTACTTC | CASSKVGSYGLNVDIQYF
15 | NA | NA | TRBJ2-2 | TRBV11-2 | TGTGCCAGCAGCTTAGTTACCGGGTCGACCGGGGAGCTGTTTTTT | CASSLVTGSTGELFF
14 | few | TRBD1 | TRBJ2-2 | TRBV9 | TGTGCCAGCAGTTCCGACAGGGTGGGCGGGGAGCTGTTTTTT | CASSSDRVGGELFF
14 | NA | TRBD1 | TRBJ1-1 | TRBV10-1 | TGCGCCAGCAGGGAAGGGGGCGTCGGTACTGAAGCTTTCTTT | CASREGGVGTEAFF
14 | NA | NA | TRBJ1-2 | TRBV5-1 | TGCGCCAGCAGCTTGGAAGGAGACTCGATAAGCTACACCTTC | CASSLEGDSISYTF
15 | NA | TRBD2 | TRBJ2-7 | TRBV3-1/TRBV3-2 | TGTGCCAGCACCCATCGGGGGGGTTCAGTTTACGAGCAGTACTTC | CASTHRGGSVYEQYF
16 | NA | NA | TRBJ2-5 | TRBV11-2 | TGTGCCAGCAGCTTCCTCAGAATTAAAATACAAGAGACCCAGTACTTC | CASSFLRIKIQETQYF
16 | NA | TRBD1 | TRBJ2-7 | TRBV6-1 | TGTGCCAGCAGTGAACACGGAGGGACAGGGTTCGACGAGCAGTACTTC | CASSEHGGTGFDEQYF
15 | NA | TRBD2 | TRBJ2-7 | TRBV20-1 | TGCAGTGCTAGTAGAGGACTAGCGGCGTACTACGAGCAGTACTTC | CSASRGLAAYYEQYF
16 | NA | TRBD2 | TRBJ2-1 | TRBV28 | TGTGCCAGCAGTACGAGCGGGGCCTACTCCTACAATGAGCAGTTCTTC | CASSTSGAYSYNEQFF
11 | NA | NA | TRBJ1-2 | TRBV20-1 | TGCAGTGCTACCGACAGTTCTGGCTACACCTTC | CSATDSSGYTF
17 | NA | NA | TRBJ2-6 | TRBV7-3 | TGTGCCAGCAGCCCCCAGGCGTATGACTCTGGGGCCAACGTCCTGACTTTC | CASSPQAYDSGANVLTF